Below, 11 T cell receptor beta chains from the same sample are listed, as sequenced in a study of blood T cell repertoires in COVID-19. Sequencing was performed with immunoSEQ multiplex PCR; in TCRdb, only in-frame clones are kept and a portion is missing. The table shows roughly 330,000 clones, with about 82% occurring only once. The specimen sequenced was peripheral blood. All receptors derive from a woman in her 50s with acute or convalescent COVID-19.

The V call is TRBV18, the J call TRBJ1-3; a possible D gene is TRBD1 (5 bases). Per germline, CDR1 KGHSH and CDR2 LQKENI. The CDR3 runs to 16 residues. Trimming took off 3 bases at V and 0 bases at J, with 12 bases between the two ends. The CDR3 loop reads CASSPTVDVSGNTIYF. The CDR3 DNA is TGTGCCAGCTCACCGACAGTTGACGTCTCTGGAAACACCATATATTTT.

Here the CDR3 reads CASSLANTEAFF. The CDR3 DNA reads TGTGCCAGCAGCTTGGCTAACACTGAAGCTTTCTTT. This rearrangement joins TRBV5-8 to TRBJ1-1; D remains ambiguous. Germline CDR1 SGHTS, CDR2 YDEGEE. The CDR3 is 12 residues long. The V and J ends lost 0 bases and 2 bases respectively, with 2 bases between them.

The chain couples TRBV6-5 to TRBJ1-4, with TRBD1 identical over 11 bases. The CDR3 contains 15 residues. The V gene end was trimmed by 6 bases and the J gene end by 8 bases; junction bases not matched to a gene: 8. Looked up from germline, CDR1 is MNHEY and CDR2 is SVGAGI. Written as DNA, the CDR3 is TGTGCCAGCAGAGCCCGCGGGACAGGGGGAGAAAAACTGTTTTTT. This encodes CASRARGTGGEKLFF.

Comments on this clone: In the same sample, other DNA sequences code for this CDR3. The CDR3 protein is CASSGQGLTEAFF. The CDR3 DNA follows: TGTGCCAGCAGTGGGCAGGGGTTAACTGAAGCTTTCTTT. The gene calls are TRBV2 and TRBJ1-1; perhaps TRBD1 as D (6 bases). Germline CDR1 SNHLY, CDR2 FYNNEI. The CDR3 spans 13 residues. V was cut by 4 bases and J by 5 bases, with 11 bases left in between. Using reference TRBV2 and TRBJ1-1 for the parts outside the CDR3, the full variable domain is EPEVTQTPSHQVTQMGQEVILRCVPISNHLYFYWYRQILGQKVEFLVSFYNNEISEKSEIFDDQFSVERPDGSNFTLKIRSTKLEDSAMYFCASSGQGLTEAFFGQGTRLTVV.

This clone is a singleton in its sample. In the same sample, other DNA sequences code for this CDR3. This sequence joins TRBV7-9 and TRBJ1-5; TRBD1 matches at 8 bases. CDR3 length: 16 residues. Germline values: CDR1 SEHNR, CDR2 FQNEAQ (reference sequence). Unmatched junction bases numbered 5, after V lost 1 base and J lost 3 bases. The CDR3 loop is CASSLGTGRLNQPQHF. CDR3 bases: TGTGCCAGCAGCTTAGGGACAGGGCGCCTCAATCAGCCCCAGCATTTT.

This chain's CDR3 is CASSRGDRVSEAFF. CDR3 in DNA: TGTGCCAGCAGTAGAGGGGACAGGGTCTCTGAAGCTTTCTTT. This chain connects TRBV6-6 to TRBJ1-1; TRBD1 agrees at 9 bases. This CDR3 has 14 amino acids. Germline V CDR1 and CDR2: MNHNY, SVGAGI (reference sequence). V gave up 5 bases and J gave up 6 bases; unmatched junction bases: 7.

The chain uses TRBV19 and TRBJ1-3, with D unresolved. In germline, CDR1 is LNHDA, CDR2 SQIVND (reference sequence). The CDR3 extends over 16 amino acids. With 2 bases removed from V and 8 bases from J, the gap between germline ends came to 19 bases. CDR3 residues: CASSIWEITSEDTIYF. The CDR3 nucleotides read TGTGCCAGTAGTATATGGGAGATTACGTCGGAAGACACCATATATTTT.

The chain recombines TRBV7-2 with TRBJ2-1; D gene ambiguous. The CDR3 covers 13 residues. Germline V gene sequence: CDR1 SGHTA, CDR2 FQGNSA. Trimming removed 6 bases at V and 14 bases at J, with 20 bases between. The CDR3 nucleotides are TGTGCCAGCAGTTCCGGTTCGTGGCTAGAGAAGTTCTTC. Its translation is CASSSGSWLEKFF.

The chain is built from TRBV11-2 and TRBJ2-7; 7 bases agree with TRBD2. Germline V gene sequence: CDR1 SGHAT, CDR2 FQNNGV. The CDR3 spans 16 residues. V lost 1 base to trimming and J lost 2 bases; unmatched junction nucleotides: 8. Written as DNA, the CDR3 is TGTGCCAGCAGCTTAGTAGTTCGAGGGAGGGCCTACGAGCAGTACTTC. Its translation: CASSLVVRGRAYEQYF.

V is TRBV9 and J is TRBJ2-3; possible D gene TRBD2, 6 bases. CDR1 and CDR2 from the germline V gene are SGDLS and YYNGEE. The CDR3 is 16 amino acids. V lost 0 bases to trimming and J lost 1 base, with 12 bases between them. As DNA, the CDR3 is TGTGCCAGCAGCGTAGGGTGGCGGGACCGCACAGATACGCAGTATTTT. Protein product: CASSVGWRDRTDTQYF.

This sequence joins TRBV13 and TRBJ1-2; D is unclear. Trimming cost V 0 bases and J 8 bases, with 10 bases left between them. The CDR3 sequence is 13 residues long. The germline V gene has CDR1 PRHDT and CDR2 FYEKMQ (reference sequence). The CDR3 bases are TGTGCCAGCAGCTTAGGCCGCGCCTTAGGCTACACCTTC. This encodes CASSLGRALGYTF.